This T cell receptor beta chain was documented in a study of response to subunit inactivated influenza vaccine. Findings of the study overall: The study's authors posited that every seasonal influenza vaccination enlists few new T cells.

Worth noting for this clonotype: Antigen: not known.

This CDR3 has 15 amino acids. V was cut by 5 bases and J by 2 bases, with 13 bases left in between. CDR1 MNHNS and CDR2 SASEGT come from the germline V gene. TCRdb called the RT-PCR reads again in MiXCR, with one record for every CDR3 protein. The sample gives almost 250,000 distinct CDR3 sequences, 9% to 15% of which show up once; about 7.8% is in the top ten. The receptor was derived from a man in his forties or fifties who received an inactivated influenza vaccine. The sample in question was non-naive T cells sorted from PBMCs, obtained approximately 15 days before vaccination. The V call is TRBV6-1, the J call TRBJ1-3, with D tentatively TRBD1 (5 bases). The CDR3, as DNA: TGTGCCAGCAGTACGGGTCCAGGGCCTGGAAACACCATATATTTT. Its protein is CASSTGPGPGNTIYF.